The 5 T cell receptor beta chains listed next were all sequenced from one sample in a study of naive and memory T cell subsets. An equimolar mix of two oligonucleotides served as the beta constant-region primer for TRBC1 and TRBC2. Ligated cDNA was amplified by four rounds of PCR with nested alpha and beta constant-region primers and SP2. TCRdb redid the calling of the UMI-ligation and nested PCR reads with MiXCR, one entry per CDR3 protein. The sample carries 120,000 to 150,000 distinct CDR3 sequences, 20% to 25% recorded once. Study-wide results and caveats: A few larger clonotypes appeared in naive repertoires, especially CD8, possibly memory cells re-expressing CD45RA.

These receptors' antigens are unknown. Material for sequencing was naive CD4+ T cells from blood. These receptors were obtained from a human donor in good health.

This clonotype was observed a single time. The chain carries TRBV2 and TRBJ2-1; 7 nucleotides align to TRBD2. The J segment lost 4 bases and the V segment lost 7 bases, leaving 10 bases of the junction unmatched. Germline V CDR1 and CDR2: SNHLY, FYNNEI. The CDR3 totals 15 residues. The CDR3 region is CASTLWGGFYNEQFF. The CDR3 nucleotides read TGTGCCAGCACCCTGTGGGGGGGTTTTTACAATGAGCAGTTCTTC.

This clonotype was counted at least ten times. One end of the junction is discordant with germline, which a read error may explain. This chain links TRBV2 with TRBJ2-1, with TRBD2 as a possible D gene (6 bases). The CDR3 has 14 residues. CDR1 is SNHLY, CDR2 FYNNEI, per germline. DNA for the CDR3: TGTGCCAGCAGTGAGTTACTCGGGGGTTTCTTTCTGATCTTC. This gives the protein CASSELLGGFFLIF.

In DNA, the CDR3 is TGTGCCAGCAAGGGGACAGCCGGAAAAGATAGCAATCAGCCCCAGCATTTT. It translates to CASKGTAGKDSNQPQHF. The chain employs TRBV12-3 or TRBV12-4 and TRBJ1-5; TRBD1 matches 7 bases. The CDR3 totals 17 residues. The ends lost 7 bases at V and 0 bases at J; junction bases unmatched: 12.

This clonotype was counted many times. The CDR3 DNA reads as TGTGCCAGCAGCTTAGCGACTTGGAACACCGGGGAGCTGTTTTTT. Protein: CASSLATWNTGELFF. This chain links TRBV11-2 with TRBJ2-2; D call uncertain. In germline, CDR1 is SGHAT, CDR2 FQNNGV. Trimming took off 1 base at V and 1 base at J, with 7 bases between the two ends. This CDR3 region has 15 residues.

This chain joins TRBV12-3 or TRBV12-4 and TRBJ2-7, with TRBD1 as a possible D gene (6 bases). With 5 bases removed from V and 0 bases from J, the gap between germline ends came to 11 bases. The CDR3 is 14 residues long. As DNA, the CDR3 is TGTGCCAGCAGTACGGACAGTCACTCCTACGAGCAGTACTTC. Translation gives CASSTDSHSYEQYF.